Detailed here is one TCR beta chain. There are 13 residues in the CDR3. V was cut by 0 bases and J by 3 bases, with 6 bases left in between. CDR1 is MNHEY, CDR2 SVGAGI, per germline. This record comes from a study of blood T cell repertoires in COVID-19. Whole-study context: There were acute and convalescent COVID-19 samples, and they came from the United States, Italy and Spain. PBMCs, B-cell-depleted T cells, or T cells provided the cDNA or gDNA that made up the material.

The method was immunoSEQ multiplex PCR; TCRdb's version includes in-frame clones alone and lacks a portion of them. Of tens of thousands of clones listed, under 85% were seen once; the top ten hold 21%. This clonotype was obtained from a man between 65 and 79 years old with acute or convalescent COVID-19. The gene calls are TRBV6-5 and TRBJ2-7, with no clear D. The sequenced sample consisted of peripheral blood. The DNA of the CDR3 is TGTGCCAGCAGTTACTCGTCCCGCTACGAGCAGTACTTC. It yields the protein CASSYSSRYEQYF.